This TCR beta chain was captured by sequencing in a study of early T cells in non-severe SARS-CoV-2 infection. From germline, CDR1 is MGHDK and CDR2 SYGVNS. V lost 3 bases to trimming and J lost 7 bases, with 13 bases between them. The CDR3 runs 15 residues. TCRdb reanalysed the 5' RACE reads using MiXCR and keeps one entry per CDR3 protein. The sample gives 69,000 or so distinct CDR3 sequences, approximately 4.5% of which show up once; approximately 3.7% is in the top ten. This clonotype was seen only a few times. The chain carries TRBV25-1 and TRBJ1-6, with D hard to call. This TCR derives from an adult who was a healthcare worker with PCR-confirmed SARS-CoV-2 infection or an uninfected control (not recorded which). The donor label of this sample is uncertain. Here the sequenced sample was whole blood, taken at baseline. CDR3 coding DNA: TGTGCCAGCAGTGAGGTTGCAGAAGGGAATTCACCCCTCCACTTT. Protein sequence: CASSEVAEGNSPLHF. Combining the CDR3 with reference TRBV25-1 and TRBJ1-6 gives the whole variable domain EADIYQTPRYLVIGTGKKITLECSQTMGHDKMYWYQQDPGMELHLIHYSYGVNSTEKGDLSSESTVSRIRTEHFPLTLESARPSHTSQYLCASSEVAEGNSPLHFGNGTRLTVT.